Listed below are T cell receptor beta chains from one sample, sequenced in a study of post-analysis software for immune sequencing data. TCRdb recomputed calls from the PCR reads with MiXCR, one row per CDR3 protein. The repertoire holds about half a million distinct CDR3 sequences, with roughly 45% as singletons. Material: blood. These receptors were taken from a girl between 5 and 17 years old with multiple sclerosis. Both conserved end residues are part of each CDR3. The D gene is left open where the match is weak. The size of a clone is reported for some rows only, either as once, few or many, or as a class for expanded clones.

j_call v_call d_call clone_size cdr3_aa cdr3_nt
TRBJ2-7 TRBV20-1 NA NA CSARDSFSFGGSFEQYF TGCAGTGCTAGAGATTCCTTCTCGTTTGGAGGGAGCTTTGAGCAGTACTTC
TRBJ2-7 TRBV12-3/TRBV12-4 NA NA CASSLPGTYEQYF TGTGCCAGCAGTTTACCAGGAACCTACGAGCAGTACTTC
TRBJ2-4 TRBV20-1 TRBD2 NA CSAREKRDPKNIQYF TGCAGTGCTAGAGAGAAGCGGGACCCCAAAAACATTCAGTACTTC
TRBJ2-1 TRBV7-6 TRBD2 NA CASSLSLGGGHNEQFF TGTGCCAGCAGCCTTTCCCTCGGGGGAGGGCACAATGAGCAGTTCTTC
TRBJ2-1 TRBV4-2 TRBD2 few CASSPGLDLNEQFF TGTGCCAGCAGTCCGGGACTAGATCTAAATGAGCAGTTCTTC
TRBJ2-1 TRBV7-9 TRBD2 NA CASSPPWDYYTDEQFF TGTGCCAGCAGCCCACCCTGGGACTATTATACTGATGAGCAGTTCTTC
TRBJ2-3 TRBV20-1 NA NA CSATHPRGRTDTQYF TGCAGTGCTACCCATCCCCGGGGGCGCACAGATACGCAGTATTTT
TRBJ1-2 TRBV4-3 TRBD1 NA CASSHTTGTGNGYTF TGCGCCAGCAGTCATACAACCGGGACAGGGAATGGCTACACCTTC
TRBJ1-6 TRBV5-1 TRBD1 NA CASSSWTGGNSPLHF TGCGCCAGCAGCTCTTGGACAGGGGGAAATTCACCCCTCCACTTT
TRBJ1-5 TRBV7-3 NA NA CASSSGPPEPQHF TGTGCCAGCAGCTCTGGGCCCCCTGAGCCCCAGCATTTT
TRBJ1-5 TRBV6-2/TRBV6-3 NA NA CASRLGRGSLINQPQHF TGTGCCAGCAGACTAGGACGAGGGTCCCTCATCAATCAGCCCCAGCATTTT
TRBJ2-3 TRBV7-9 NA NA CASSPDTAGTDTQYF TGTGCCAGCAGCCCAGACACCGCGGGAACAGATACGCAGTATTTT
TRBJ2-1 TRBV6-1 TRBD2 NA CASSVGRGAYNEQFF TGTGCCAGCAGTGTCGGGAGGGGTGCCTACAATGAGCAGTTCTTC
TRBJ2-3 TRBV7-7 TRBD2 NA CASSPGLAGLADTDTQYF TGTGCTAGCAGCCCGGGACTAGCGGGACTAGCGGACACAGATACGCAGTATTTT
TRBJ2-5 TRBV11-2 TRBD2 NA CASSTFRTRRIETQYF TGTGCCAGCAGCACCTTCCGGACTAGGCGAATCGAGACCCAGTACTTC
TRBJ2-5 TRBV28 NA NA CASSYWTDLQETQYF TGTGCCAGCAGCTATTGGACAGACTTACAAGAGACCCAGTACTTC
TRBJ2-5 TRBV7-6 NA NA CASSLDTARAQTQYF TGTGCCAGCAGCCTAGATACGGCCAGGGCCCAGACCCAGTACTTC
TRBJ2-3 TRBV7-6 NA NA CASSFDGTRTDTQYF TGTGCCAGCAGCTTTGACGGAACCCGCACAGATACGCAGTATTTT
TRBJ1-1 TRBV5-1 TRBD1 NA CASSLGTGGAWNTEAFF TGCGCCAGCAGCTTAGGGACAGGGGGCGCTTGGAACACTGAAGCTTTCTTT
TRBJ1-5 TRBV7-8 NA few CASSPLAGNNQPQHF TGTGCCAGCAGCCCATTAGCGGGTAACAATCAGCCCCAGCATTTT
TRBJ2-1 TRBV29-1 TRBD2 few CSVGRAGLYNEQFF TGCAGCGTCGGGAGGGCGGGGCTGTACAATGAGCAGTTCTTC
TRBJ1-6 TRBV7-8 NA NA CASSPGNNSPLHF TGTGCCAGCAGCCCCGGGAATAATTCACCCCTCCACTTT
TRBJ2-1 TRBV4-3 NA NA CASSQDYSGGPSYEQFF TGCGCCAGCAGCCAGGACTATTCCGGGGGGCCCTCCTACGAGCAGTTCTTC
TRBJ2-5 TRBV29-1 NA few CSVVAGIETQYF TGCAGCGTGGTCGCGGGGATCGAGACCCAGTACTTC
TRBJ2-1 TRBV21-1 NA few CASSKALGLAGGANEQFF TGTGCCAGCAGCAAAGCCCTGGGACTAGCGGGAGGGGCCAATGAGCAGTTCTTC
TRBJ2-5 TRBV10-3 NA NA CAISEVRYNEQYF TGTGCCATCAGTGAGGTCCGTTACAATGAGCAGTACTTC
TRBJ1-4 TRBV2 TRBD1 NA CASRTGGVNEKRFF TGTGCCAGCAGGACAGGGGGAGTAAATGAAAAACGGTTTTTT
TRBJ2-1 TRBV29-1 TRBD2 few CSFLGLADNEQFF TGCAGCTTCCTAGGACTAGCGGACAATGAGCAGTTCTTC
TRBJ2-7 TRBV4-2 NA once CASSQERQNEQYF TGTGCCAGCAGCCAAGAGCGGCAGAACGAGCAGTACTTC
TRBJ2-5 TRBV5-1 TRBD2 NA CASSLEVGGLAGVEETQYF TGCGCCAGCAGCTTGGAGGTAGGAGGACTAGCGGGGGTCGAGGAGACCCAGTACTTC
TRBJ2-1 TRBV20-1 NA few CSARDAQNYNEQFF TGCAGTGCTAGAGATGCCCAAAACTACAATGAGCAGTTCTTC
TRBJ1-5 TRBV10-3 NA few CAISDRTNQPQHF TGTGCCATCAGTGACCGGACAAATCAGCCCCAGCATTTT
TRBJ1-5 TRBV20-1 NA NA CSASESNQPQHF TGCAGTGCGTCGGAGAGCAATCAGCCCCAGCATTTT
TRBJ1-1 TRBV5-1 TRBD1 NA CASSPGDETGYGTEAFF TGCGCCAGCAGCCCGGGCGACGAGACAGGGTATGGCACTGAAGCTTTCTTT
TRBJ2-7 TRBV10-3 NA few CAISENGSEQYF TGTGCCATCAGTGAAAATGGGAGCGAGCAGTACTTC
TRBJ1-2 TRBV12-3/TRBV12-4 NA many CASSLTGGYTF TGTGCCAGCAGCCTGACGGGTGGCTACACCTTC
TRBJ2-7 TRBV15 NA few CATSRDDSPDYEQYF TGTGCCACCAGCAGAGATGACTCCCCGGACTACGAGCAGTACTTC
TRBJ1-3 TRBV10-3 NA NA CAISESQEAGSGNTIYF TGTGCCATCAGTGAGTCGCAGGAGGCCGGCTCTGGAAACACCATATATTTT
TRBJ2-5 TRBV15 TRBD2 few CATSRDLAGVVETQYF TGTGCCACCAGCAGAGACTTGGCGGGAGTGGTGGAGACCCAGTACTTC